This T cell receptor beta chain was identified in a study of T cells after yellow fever vaccination. The study's findings and limits: Boosting was followed by the reappearance of most primary-vaccination clones (96% CD4, about 88% CD8). A secondary response was less intense yet reached its peak sooner, at day 5 versus 15.

TCRdb passed the 5' RACE reads through MiXCR, listing each CDR3 protein once. The sample carries hundreds of thousands of distinct CDR3 sequences, around an eighth recorded once. A word on this clonotype: What it binds is unknown.

This CDR3 has 11 residues. Germline V gene lookup returns CDR1 ENHRY and CDR2 SYGVKD. V lost 7 bases to trimming and J lost 3 bases, with 6 bases between them. The sequence came from a man in his thirties or forties who received the YFV17D yellow fever vaccine. Source: PBMCs, taken on the day of the yellow fever booster vaccination. V gene TRBV10-3 combines with J gene TRBJ2-5; the D is unclear. The CDR3 here is CAIMRKETQYF. The CDR3 region has the DNA TGTGCCATCATGAGGAAAGAGACCCAGTACTTC.